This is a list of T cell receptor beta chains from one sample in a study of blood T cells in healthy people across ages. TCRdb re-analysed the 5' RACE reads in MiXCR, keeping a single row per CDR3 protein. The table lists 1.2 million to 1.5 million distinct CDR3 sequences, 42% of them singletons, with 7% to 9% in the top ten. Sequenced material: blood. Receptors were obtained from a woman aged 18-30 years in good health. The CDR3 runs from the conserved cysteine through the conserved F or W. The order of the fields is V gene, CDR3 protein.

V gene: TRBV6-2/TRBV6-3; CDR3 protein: CASSLPLGGRARETQYF
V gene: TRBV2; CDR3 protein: CASSVRRGSDEQFF
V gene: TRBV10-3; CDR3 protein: CAISESRRGRVNEQYF
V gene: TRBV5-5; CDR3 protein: CASSHYEDRPPWGYTF
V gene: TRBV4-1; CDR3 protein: CASSQRGGSTEAFF
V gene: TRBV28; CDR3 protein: CASSSFGLAEGTQYF
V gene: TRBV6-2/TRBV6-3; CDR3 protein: CASRGWTGEETQYF
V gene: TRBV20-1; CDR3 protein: CSARAYYGQLNYGYTF
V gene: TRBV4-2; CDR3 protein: CASSQDTLATDTQYF
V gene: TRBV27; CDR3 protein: CASIPRKSSGSETQYF
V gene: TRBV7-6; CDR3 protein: CASSYGLKGETQYF
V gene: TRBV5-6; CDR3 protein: CASSSQRGQGIYYGYTF
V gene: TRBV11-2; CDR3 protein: CASSPPSGQPEAFF
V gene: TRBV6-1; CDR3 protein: CASSANPGQGNSPLHF
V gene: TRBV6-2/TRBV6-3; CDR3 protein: CASSSGGKVNTEAFF
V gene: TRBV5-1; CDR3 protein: CASSLGTSVSSSTDTQYF
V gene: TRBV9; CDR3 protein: CASGPRTSGVNEQFF
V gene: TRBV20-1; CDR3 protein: CSARLWRGATYEQYF
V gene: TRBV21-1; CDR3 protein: CASSKGVLAGVDNEQFF
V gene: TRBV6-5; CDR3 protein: CASSYTSGTGGPNSPLHF
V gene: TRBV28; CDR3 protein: CASRIAGGTTQYF
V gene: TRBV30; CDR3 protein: CAWSVIGQPQHF
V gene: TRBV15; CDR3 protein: CATSREGGNEQYF
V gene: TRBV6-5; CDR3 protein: CASSHVSGGSTDTQYF
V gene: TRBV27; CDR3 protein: CASSPPERGSYEQYF
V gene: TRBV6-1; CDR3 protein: CASRGEVHQPQHF
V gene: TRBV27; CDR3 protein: CASSSVDGGYTF
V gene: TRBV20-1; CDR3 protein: CSARGGGVGNSPLHF
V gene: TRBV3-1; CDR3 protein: CASSPQGVGRTEAFF
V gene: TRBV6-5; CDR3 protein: CASSYGRVVGTQYF
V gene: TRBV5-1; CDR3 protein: CASSLDRNSNQPQHF
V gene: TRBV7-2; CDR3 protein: CASSPHAGGQETQYF
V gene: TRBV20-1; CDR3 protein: CSAQIAPRADTQYF
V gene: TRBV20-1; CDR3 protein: CSARWSRGGSNNEQYF
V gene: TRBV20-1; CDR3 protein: CSARYTLGTQYF
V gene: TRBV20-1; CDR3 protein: CSARPGLAGDPLAKNIQYF
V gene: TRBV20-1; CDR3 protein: CSATIQGSYETQYF
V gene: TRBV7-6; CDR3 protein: CASSFTQASYEQYF
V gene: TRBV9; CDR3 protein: CASSPIPGVGPKNIQYF
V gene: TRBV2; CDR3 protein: CASAGTYNEQFF
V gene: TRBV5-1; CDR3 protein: CASSLGQGLAKGTEAFF
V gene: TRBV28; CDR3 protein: CASRIGGTSGRVDEQYF
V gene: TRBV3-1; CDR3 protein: CASSQDRGLEPQHF